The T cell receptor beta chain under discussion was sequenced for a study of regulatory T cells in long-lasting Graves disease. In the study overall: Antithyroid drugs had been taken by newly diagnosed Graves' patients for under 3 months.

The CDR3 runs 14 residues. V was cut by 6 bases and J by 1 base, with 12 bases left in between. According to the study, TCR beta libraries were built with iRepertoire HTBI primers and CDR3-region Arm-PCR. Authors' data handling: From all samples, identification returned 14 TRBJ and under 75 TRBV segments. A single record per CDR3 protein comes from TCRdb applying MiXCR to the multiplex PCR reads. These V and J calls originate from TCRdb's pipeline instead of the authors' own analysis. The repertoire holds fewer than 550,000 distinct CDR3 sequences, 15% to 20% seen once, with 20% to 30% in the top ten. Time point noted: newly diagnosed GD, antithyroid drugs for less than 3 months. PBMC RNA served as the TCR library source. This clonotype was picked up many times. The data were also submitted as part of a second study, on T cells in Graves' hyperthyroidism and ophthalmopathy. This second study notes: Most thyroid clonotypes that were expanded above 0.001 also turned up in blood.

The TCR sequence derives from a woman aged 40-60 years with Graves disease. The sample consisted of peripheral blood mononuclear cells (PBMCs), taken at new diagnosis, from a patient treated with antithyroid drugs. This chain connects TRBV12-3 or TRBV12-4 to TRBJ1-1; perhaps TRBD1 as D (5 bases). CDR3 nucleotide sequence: TGTGCCAGCAGCTCGGGACGGCAGAACACTGAAGCTTTCTTT. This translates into CASSSGRQNTEAFF.